The T cell receptor beta chain described here comes from a study of shared clonotypes between healthy human individuals. As for this clone: What it binds is not known.

The CDR3 spans 13 residues. The germline V and J ends were trimmed by 2 bases and 5 bases, with 9 bases remaining between them. Germline loops: CDR1 SGHRS, CDR2 YFSETQ. Donors were healthy HIV-negative adults without recently reported acute infections or vaccinations. Authors' data handling: ImmunoSEQ output lacked quality scores and full-length reads, limiting matched filtering. Assay used: immunoSEQ multiplex PCR; TCRdb lists only in-frame clones, some missing. That table furnishes V, J and clone size, whereas the DNA furnished D and trimming. The data show about 1.5 million clones, with roughly 96% seen just once and approximately 1.2% held by the top ten. Whole-study findings and limits: Memory subsets generally showed smaller estimated richness than naive subsets did.

This receptor was obtained from a man in his thirties or forties in good health. The specimen was naive CD4+ T cells sorted from blood. As to subset: CD45RA+ positively selected. This chain links TRBV5-1 with TRBJ2-3, with TRBD2 as a possible D gene (6 bases). The CDR3 sequence: CASSFGGIDTQYF. In DNA form, the CDR3 reads TGCGCCAGCAGCTTTGGAGGGATAGATACGCAGTATTTT.